This T cell receptor beta chain was sequenced in a study of PD-L1 blockade in urothelial cancer. Across the study: Patients, treated from about 2014 onward, received atezolizumab 1,200 mg intravenously every 3 weeks. Blood yielded a median of around 150,000 T cells per sample.

Synthetic TCR analog templates were spiked into all PCRs individually. Produced via immunoSEQ multiplex PCR; TCRdb's table is partial and in-frame only. The repertoire includes approximately 90,000 clones, approximately 87% of them detected once, and approximately 15% sits in the top ten. Time point of the sample: pretreatment peripheral blood. The CDR3 has 13 residues. Germline assignment: CDR1 MNHEY and CDR2 SVGAGI. The V end lost 3 bases, the J end lost 4 bases, and 10 bases lay between the germline ends. The chain carries TRBV6-5 and TRBJ2-7; D may be TRBD1 (5 bases). This clonotype was obtained from a man aged 55-75 years with urothelial cancer. Sequences were derived from PBMCs, sampled around atezolizumab (anti-PD-L1) treatment. DNA for the CDR3: TGTGCCAGCAGTTATTTGGGGCCTTACGAGCAGTACTTC. Protein sequence: CASSYLGPYEQYF.